These 15 T cell receptor beta chains were sequenced from one sample in a study of shared clonotypes between healthy human individuals. Assay used: immunoSEQ multiplex PCR; TCRdb lists only in-frame clones, some missing. The sample yields roughly 1,500,000 clones, about 98% seen once. The sequencing input was naive CD4+ T cells sorted from blood. Subset reported: CD45RA+ positively selected. These receptors came from a man younger than 45 in good health.

The chain uses TRBV10-3 and TRBJ2-1; possibly TRBD2 for D (6 bases). V shed 4 bases and J shed 0 bases, with 10 bases lying between them. CDR3 length: 15 residues. Germline CDR1 ENHRY, CDR2 SYGVKD. The CDR3 region is CAISAAGISYNEQFF. CDR3 sequence (DNA): TGTGCCATCAGTGCGGCGGGGATCTCCTACAATGAGCAGTTCTTC.

V usage is TRBV5-4 and J usage is TRBJ2-7, with D unresolved. The CDR3 runs 14 residues. V was trimmed by 0 bases and J by 4 bases, leaving 11 bases between them. The germline gives CDR1 SGHNT, CDR2 YYREEE (reference sequence). CDR3 nucleotides: TGTGCCAGCAGCTTGGCCTCTGTACCTTACGAGCAGTACTTC. This encodes CASSLASVPYEQYF.

The chain uses TRBV5-1 and TRBJ2-7; no definite D call. CDR3 size: 14 residues. Germline CDR1 SGHRS, CDR2 YFSETQ. V lost 0 bases and J 5 bases, leaving 12 bases between the germline ends. The CDR3 DNA reads TGCGCCAGCAGCTTGGGGGGTGGATCCCACGAGCAGTACTTC. Translation gives CASSLGGGSHEQYF.

The V call is TRBV9, the J call TRBJ2-1; 7 nucleotides match TRBD2. V dropped 4 bases and J dropped 3; count of bases not matched to a gene: 13. Germline loops: CDR1 SGDLS, CDR2 YYNGEE. The CDR3 sequence is 17 residues long. CDR3 protein: CASSPWGGTNGYNEQFF. The CDR3, as DNA: TGTGCCAGCAGCCCATGGGGGGGGACTAACGGCTACAATGAGCAGTTCTTC.

V usage is TRBV5-1 and J usage is TRBJ2-5, with 8 positions matching TRBD1. Trimming at V came to 4 bases and at J to 4 bases, leaving 12 bases not matched to a gene. Germline V CDR1 and CDR2: SGHRS, YFSETQ. This CDR3 contains 16 residues. CDR3 nucleotide sequence: TGCGCCAGCAGCGTCACAGGGGGTATGACCGGAGAGACCCAGTACTTC. Translated: CASSVTGGMTGETQYF.

The chain carries TRBV5-1 and TRBJ2-7, with D perhaps matching TRBD2 (6 bases). The V and J ends lost 10 bases and 6 bases respectively, with 14 bases between them. In germline, CDR1 is SGHRS, CDR2 YFSETQ. The CDR3 length is 11 residues. CDR3 loop: CAPGGRGEQYF. Written as DNA, the CDR3 is TGCGCCCCTGGAGGGCGTGGCGAGCAGTACTTC.

The chain couples TRBV2 to TRBJ2-6, with 7 nucleotides matching TRBD1. CDR1 SNHLY and CDR2 FYNNEI come from the germline V gene. J was trimmed by 4 bases and V by 8 bases; bases with no gene match: 8. The CDR3 length is 15 residues. CDR3 in DNA: TGTGCCAGCCAAGAGGGGGCGATAGGGGCCAACGTCCTGACTTTC. Translation: CASQEGAIGANVLTF.

The rearrangement links TRBV27 to TRBJ2-2; no definite D call. With 1 base removed from V and 6 bases from J, the gap between germline ends came to 3 bases. CDR1 is MNHEY, CDR2 SMNVEV, per germline (reference sequence). The CDR3 loop spans 12 amino acids. CDR3 region: CASSLLPGELFF. CDR3 coding DNA: TGTGCCAGCAGTTTATTACCCGGGGAGCTGTTTTTT.

The chain is built from TRBV5-1 and TRBJ1-1; 8 nucleotides line up with TRBD1. Trimming cost V 4 bases and J 0 bases; bases outside gene matches: 8. Germline CDR1 is SGHRS and CDR2 is YFSETQ. This CDR3 is 16 amino acids long. The CDR3, as DNA: TGCGCCAGCAGCCATGGGACAGGAATATTGAACACTGAAGCTTTCTTT. Its translation is CASSHGTGILNTEAFF.

Turning to this clone: Different DNA sequences within this sample yield the same CDR3. V gene TRBV28 combines with J gene TRBJ2-7, with a tentative D call TRBD1 (6 bases). CDR1 MDHEN and CDR2 SYDVKM come from the germline V gene. CDR3 length equals 12 residues. V lost 8 bases to trimming and J lost 0 bases, with 8 bases between them. In nucleotides, the CDR3 is TGTGCCAGCCGCAGGGGCTCCTACGAGCAGTACTTC. It specifies CASRRGSYEQYF.

CDR3 in amino acids: CASSDGQGREKLFF. The CDR3 DNA follows: TGTGCCAGCTCAGATGGACAGGGACGAGAAAAACTGTTTTTT. This chain connects TRBV18 to TRBJ1-4; the match to TRBD1 covers 8 bases. There are 14 residues in the CDR3. V was clipped by 5 bases and J by 8 bases; unmatched bases: 7. The germline V gene encodes CDR1 KGHSH and CDR2 LQKENI. Looking up the rest from reference TRBV18 and TRBJ1-4 gives the full variable domain: NAGVMQNPRHLVRRRGQEARLRCSPMKGHSHVYWYRQLPEEGLKFMVYLQKENIIDESGMPKERFSAEFPKEGPSILRIQQVVRGDSAAYFCASSDGQGREKLFFGSGTQLSVL.

The V call is TRBV18, the J call TRBJ2-7; D remains unclear. Between the trimmed V and J ends, which lost 3 bases and 6 bases, there was a span of 30 bases. The CDR3 contains 19 residues. Germline loops: CDR1 KGHSH, CDR2 LQKENI. The CDR3 here is CASSPAIGAVSSSGSEQYF. CDR3 DNA: TGTGCCAGCTCACCTGCCATTGGCGCAGTTTCATCGAGTGGATCCGAGCAGTACTTC.

The chain has TRBV5-1 and TRBJ2-3; tentative D call: TRBD2 (5 bases). V was cut by 2 bases and J by 2 bases, with 9 bases left in between. Germline V CDR1 and CDR2: SGHRS, YFSETQ. There are 14 residues in the CDR3. CDR3 sequence (DNA): TGCGCCAGCAGCTTCGGGATTTTCACAGATACGCAGTATTTT. Protein product: CASSFGIFTDTQYF.

The chain carries TRBV15 and TRBJ2-4; D gene uncertain. The germline V gene has CDR1 LNHNV and CDR2 YYDKDF (reference sequence). V dropped 0 bases and J dropped 0 bases, with 12 bases sitting between them. The CDR3 has 17 residues. The CDR3 loop is CATSRDHSELAKNIQYF. CDR3 sequence (DNA): TGTGCCACCAGCAGAGATCACAGCGAGCTAGCCAAAAACATTCAGTACTTC.

J is TRBJ1-2 and V is TRBV11-2; the match to TRBD1 covers 9 bases. The CDR3 loop spans 13 amino acids. V lost 5 bases to trimming and J lost 8 bases; unmatched junction nucleotides: 6. Germline lookup yields CDR1 SGHAT and CDR2 FQNNGV. CDR3 DNA sequence: TGTGCCAGCAGCGCAGGGACAGGGTTCGGCTACACCTTC. The encoded protein is CASSAGTGFGYTF.